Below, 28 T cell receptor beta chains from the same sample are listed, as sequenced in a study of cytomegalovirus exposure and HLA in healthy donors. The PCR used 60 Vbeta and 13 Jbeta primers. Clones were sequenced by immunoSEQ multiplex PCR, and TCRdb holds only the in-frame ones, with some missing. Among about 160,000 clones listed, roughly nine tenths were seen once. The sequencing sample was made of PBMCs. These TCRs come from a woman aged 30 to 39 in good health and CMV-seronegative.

The DNA for the CDR3 is TGTGCCAGTAGTTCACAGCCTAACTATGGCTACACCTTC. As protein: CASSSQPNYGYTF. The chain couples TRBV19 to TRBJ1-2; D uncertain. Trimming cost V 5 bases and J 0 bases, with 7 bases left between them. Germline V CDR1 and CDR2: LNHDA, SQIVND (reference sequence). The CDR3 loop spans 13 amino acids.

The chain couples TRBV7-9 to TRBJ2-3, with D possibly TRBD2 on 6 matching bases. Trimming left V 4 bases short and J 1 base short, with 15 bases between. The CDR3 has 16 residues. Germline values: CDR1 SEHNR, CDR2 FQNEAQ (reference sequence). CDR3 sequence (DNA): TGTGCCAGCAGCTCTGGGGACTGGGCTGGCACAGATACGCAGTATTTT. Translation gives CASSSGDWAGTDTQYF.

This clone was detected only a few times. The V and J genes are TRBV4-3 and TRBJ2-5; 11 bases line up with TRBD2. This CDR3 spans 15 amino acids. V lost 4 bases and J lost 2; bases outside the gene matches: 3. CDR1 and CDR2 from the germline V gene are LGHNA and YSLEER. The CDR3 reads CASSPRTSGQETQYF. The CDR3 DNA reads TGCGCCAGCAGCCCCCGGACTAGCGGGCAAGAGACCCAGTACTTC.

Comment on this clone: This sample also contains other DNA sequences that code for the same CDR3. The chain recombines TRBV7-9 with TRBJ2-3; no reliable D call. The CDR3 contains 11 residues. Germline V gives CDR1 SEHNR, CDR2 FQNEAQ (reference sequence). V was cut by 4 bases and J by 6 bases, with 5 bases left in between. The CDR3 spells CASSSSDTQYF. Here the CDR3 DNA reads TGTGCCAGCAGCTCCTCGGATACGCAGTATTTT.

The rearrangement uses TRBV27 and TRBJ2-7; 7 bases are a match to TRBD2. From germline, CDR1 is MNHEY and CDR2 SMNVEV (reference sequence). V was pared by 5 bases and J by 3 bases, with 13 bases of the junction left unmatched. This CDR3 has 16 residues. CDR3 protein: CASSPPSPGGVYEQYF. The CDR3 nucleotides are TGTGCCAGCAGTCCCCCCTCCCCGGGAGGCGTCTACGAGCAGTACTTC.

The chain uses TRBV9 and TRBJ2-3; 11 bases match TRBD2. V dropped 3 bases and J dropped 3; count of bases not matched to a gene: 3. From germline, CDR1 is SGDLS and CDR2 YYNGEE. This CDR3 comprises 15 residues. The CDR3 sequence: CASSGVAGGTDTQYF. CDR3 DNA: TGTGCCAGCAGCGGGGTAGCGGGAGGGACAGATACGCAGTATTTT.

In DNA, the CDR3 is TGCGCCAGCAGCTTCGGCGGGAATAAAAACGAGCAGTACTTC. Protein product: CASSFGGNKNEQYF. The chain joins TRBV5-1 to TRBJ2-5; perhaps TRBD2 as D (6 bases). The last part of the DNA fits TRBJ2-7 better; the J call may be wrong. This CDR3 spans 14 amino acids. Germline V lookup: CDR1 SGHRS, CDR2 YFSETQ.

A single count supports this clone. The CDR3 loop is CAWEPTGGYEQYF. The CDR3 DNA follows: TGTGCCTGGGAACCCACAGGGGGGTACGAGCAGTACTTC. The gene calls are TRBV30 and TRBJ2-7; 8 positions agree with TRBD1. Germline trimming cut 5 bases from V and 4 bases from J; bases unmatched to any gene: 7. The CDR3 spans 13 residues. Germline assignment: CDR1 GTSNPN and CDR2 SVGIG (reference sequence).

CDR3 DNA: TGTGCCAGTATCGGGACTAGCGGGAGACCAGATACGCAGTATTTT. This encodes CASIGTSGRPDTQYF. J is TRBJ2-3 and V is TRBV19, with 14 bases that match TRBD2. V shed 7 bases and J 4 bases; nucleotides not matched to a gene: 4. Germline values: CDR1 LNHDA, CDR2 SQIVND (reference sequence). The CDR3 has 15 amino acids. Full variable domain (remainder filled in from reference TRBV19 and TRBJ2-3): DGGITQSPKYLFRKEGQNVTLSCEQNLNHDAMYWYRQDPGQGLRLIYYSQIVNDFQKGDIAEGYSVSREKKESFPLTVTSAQKNPTAFYLCASIGTSGRPDTQYFGPGTRLTVL.

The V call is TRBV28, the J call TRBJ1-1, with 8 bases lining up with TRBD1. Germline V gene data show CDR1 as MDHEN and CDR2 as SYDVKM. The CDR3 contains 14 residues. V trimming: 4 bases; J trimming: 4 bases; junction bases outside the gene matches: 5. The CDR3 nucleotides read TGTGCCAGCAGTTATACAGGGGGGGGCACTGAAGCTTTCTTT. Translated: CASSYTGGGTEAFF. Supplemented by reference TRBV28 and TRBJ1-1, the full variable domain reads DVKVTQSSRYLVKRTGEKVFLECVQDMDHENMFWYRQDPGLGLRLIYFSYDVKMKEKGDIPEGYSVSREKKERFSLILESASTNQTSMYLCASSYTGGGTEAFFGQGTRLTVV.

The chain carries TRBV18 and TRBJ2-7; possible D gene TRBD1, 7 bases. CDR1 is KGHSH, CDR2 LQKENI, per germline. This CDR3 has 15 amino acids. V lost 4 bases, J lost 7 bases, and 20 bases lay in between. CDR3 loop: CASSRVEGGGREQYF. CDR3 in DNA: TGTGCCAGCTCACGGGTGGAAGGAGGGGGCAGGGAGCAGTACTTC.

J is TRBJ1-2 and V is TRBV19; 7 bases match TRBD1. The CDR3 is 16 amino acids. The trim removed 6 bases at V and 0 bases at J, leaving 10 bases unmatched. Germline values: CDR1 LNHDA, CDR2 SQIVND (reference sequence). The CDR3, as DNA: TGTGCCAGTAGGGTCCAGGGGGTAGGGGCTAACTATGGCTACACCTTC. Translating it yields CASRVQGVGANYGYTF.

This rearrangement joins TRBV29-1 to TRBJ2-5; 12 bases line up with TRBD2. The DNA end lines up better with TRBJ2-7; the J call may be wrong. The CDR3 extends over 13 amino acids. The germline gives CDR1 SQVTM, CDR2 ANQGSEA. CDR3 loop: CSVWTSGTYEQYF. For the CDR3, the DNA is TGCAGCGTGTGGACTAGCGGGACCTACGAGCAGTACTTC.

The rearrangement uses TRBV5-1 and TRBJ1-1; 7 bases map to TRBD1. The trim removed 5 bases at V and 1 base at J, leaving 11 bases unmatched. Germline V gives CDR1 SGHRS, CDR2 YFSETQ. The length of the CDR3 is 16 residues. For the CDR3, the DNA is TGCGCCAGCAGTCCCAATACTGGACAGGAGAACACTGAAGCTTTCTTT. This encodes CASSPNTGQENTEAFF.

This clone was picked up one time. DNA for the CDR3: TGTGCCAGCAGTGAGGGGACAGTCACTGCAACTAATGAAAAACTGTTTTTT. This encodes CASSEGTVTATNEKLFF. The V call is TRBV6-1, the J call TRBJ1-4, with 7 bases lining up with TRBD1. Germline V CDR1 and CDR2: MNHNS, SASEGT. Trimming took 3 bases from V and 0 from J; bases not matched to a gene: 7. The CDR3 loop spans 17 amino acids.

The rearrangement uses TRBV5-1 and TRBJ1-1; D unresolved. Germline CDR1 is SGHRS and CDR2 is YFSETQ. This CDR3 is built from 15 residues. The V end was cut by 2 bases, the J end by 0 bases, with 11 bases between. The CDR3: CASSLVGRMNTEAFF. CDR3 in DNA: TGCGCCAGCAGCTTAGTTGGGAGGATGAACACTGAAGCTTTCTTT. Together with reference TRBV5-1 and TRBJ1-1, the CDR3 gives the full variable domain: KAGVTQTPRYLIKTRGQQVTLSCSPISGHRSVSWYQQTPGQGLQFLFEYFSETQRNKGNFPGRFSGRQFSNSRSEMNVSTLELGDSALYLCASSLVGRMNTEAFFGQGTRLTVV.

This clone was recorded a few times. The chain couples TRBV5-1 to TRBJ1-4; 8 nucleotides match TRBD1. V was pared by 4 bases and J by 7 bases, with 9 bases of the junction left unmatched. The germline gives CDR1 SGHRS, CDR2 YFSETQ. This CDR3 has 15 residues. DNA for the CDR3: TGCGCCAGCAGCCAGCCCGACAGGGGACGTGAAAAACTGTTTTTT. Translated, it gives CASSQPDRGREKLFF.

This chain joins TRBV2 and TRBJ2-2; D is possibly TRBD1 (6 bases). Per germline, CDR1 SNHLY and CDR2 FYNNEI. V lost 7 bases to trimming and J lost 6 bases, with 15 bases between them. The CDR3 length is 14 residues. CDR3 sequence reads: CASIPTGFPGELFF. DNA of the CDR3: TGTGCCAGCATTCCTACAGGGTTCCCCGGGGAGCTGTTTTTT.

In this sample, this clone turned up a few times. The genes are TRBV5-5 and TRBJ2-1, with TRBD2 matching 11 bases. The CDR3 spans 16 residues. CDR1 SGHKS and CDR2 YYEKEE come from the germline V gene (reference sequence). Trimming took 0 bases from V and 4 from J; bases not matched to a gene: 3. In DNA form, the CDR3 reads TGTGCCAGCAGCTTGGAGCTAGCGGGGGGATACAATGAGCAGTTCTTC. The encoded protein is CASSLELAGGYNEQFF.

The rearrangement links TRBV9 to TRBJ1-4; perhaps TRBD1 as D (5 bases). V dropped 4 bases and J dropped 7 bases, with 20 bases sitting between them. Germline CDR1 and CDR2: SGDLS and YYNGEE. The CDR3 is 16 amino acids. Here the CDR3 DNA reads TGTGCCAGCAGCCTCGATGGGGCCCTGGGAGGTGAAAAACTGTTTTTT. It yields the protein CASSLDGALGGEKLFF.

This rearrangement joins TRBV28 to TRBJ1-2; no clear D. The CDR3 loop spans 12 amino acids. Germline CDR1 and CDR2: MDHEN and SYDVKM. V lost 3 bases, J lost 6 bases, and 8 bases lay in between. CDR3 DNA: TGTGCCAGCAGTTTGTACGGGAATGGCTACACCTTC. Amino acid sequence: CASSLYGNGYTF.

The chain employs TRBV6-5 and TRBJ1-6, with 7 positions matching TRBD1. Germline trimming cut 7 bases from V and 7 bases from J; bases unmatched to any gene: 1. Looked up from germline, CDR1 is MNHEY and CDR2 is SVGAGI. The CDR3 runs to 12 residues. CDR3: CASTGGNSPLHF. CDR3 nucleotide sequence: TGTGCCAGCACAGGGGGGAATTCACCCCTCCACTTT.

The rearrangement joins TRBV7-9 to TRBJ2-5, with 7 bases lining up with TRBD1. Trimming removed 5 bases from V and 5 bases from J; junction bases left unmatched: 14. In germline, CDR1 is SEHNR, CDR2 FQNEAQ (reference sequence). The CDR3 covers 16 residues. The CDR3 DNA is TGTGCCAGCAGCATACCGGGACAGATCCTTGGGGAGACCCAGTACTTC. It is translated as CASSIPGQILGETQYF.

The chain's CDR3 is CASSGRDSSYEQYF. CDR3 coding DNA: TGTGCCAGCAGCGGCCGGGACAGCTCCTACGAGCAGTACTTC. The rearrangement uses TRBV7-2 and TRBJ2-7; TRBD1 matches at 7 bases. Per germline, CDR1 SGHTA and CDR2 FQGNSA. Losses at the gene ends were 5 bases for V and 0 bases for J; bases not matched to a gene: 4. This CDR3 is built from 14 residues.

In DNA, the CDR3 is TGTGCCAGCAGTTGGGGCGGGGGGGATTACGAGCAGTACTTC. Translated: CASSWGGGDYEQYF. The chain recombines TRBV6-6 with TRBJ2-7; 9 bases are shared with TRBD2. J was trimmed by 4 bases and V by 4 bases; bases with no gene match: 5. The CDR3 has 14 residues. Germline CDR1 MNHNY, CDR2 SVGAGI (reference sequence).

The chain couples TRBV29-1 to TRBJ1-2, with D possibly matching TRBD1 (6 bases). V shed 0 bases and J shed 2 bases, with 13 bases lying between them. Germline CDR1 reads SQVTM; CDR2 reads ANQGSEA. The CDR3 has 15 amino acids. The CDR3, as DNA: TGCAGCGTTGAAGATCGGGCAAGGGGGAACTATGGCTACACCTTC. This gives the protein CSVEDRARGNYGYTF.

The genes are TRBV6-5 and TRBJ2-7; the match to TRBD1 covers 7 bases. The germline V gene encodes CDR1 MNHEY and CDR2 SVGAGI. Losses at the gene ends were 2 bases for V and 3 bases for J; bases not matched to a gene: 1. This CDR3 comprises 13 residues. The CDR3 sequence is CASSYDRDYEQYF. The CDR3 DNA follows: TGTGCCAGCAGTTACGACAGGGACTACGAGCAGTACTTC.

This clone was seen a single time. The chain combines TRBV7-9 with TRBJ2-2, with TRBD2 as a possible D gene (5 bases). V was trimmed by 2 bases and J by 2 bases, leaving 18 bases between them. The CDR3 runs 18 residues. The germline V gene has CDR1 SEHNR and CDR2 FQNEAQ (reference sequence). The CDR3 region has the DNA TGTGCCAGCAGCTTATTACGGGGTCTCTCGATCAACACCGGGGAGCTGTTTTTT. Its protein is CASSLLRGLSINTGELFF.